The 12 T cell receptor beta chains listed next were all sequenced from one sample in a study of cytomegalovirus exposure and HLA in healthy donors (dated by TCRdb to between 2016 and 2019). Preparation of the library involved the immunoSEQ multiplex PCR assay. A mixture of 60 forward primers for TCR Vbeta segments and 13 reverse primers for TCR Jbeta segments was used in the multiplex PCR. Entries here come from immuneACCESS through TCRdb and include only in-frame sequences with V and J called. Some clones fail to appear in such tables; in the studies checked, an unresolved V gene covers under half of the shortfall, and the cause of the remainder is unknown. This sample holds about 110,000 clones; over 65% were observed only once. The ten largest account for over 5% of the sample. Sequences were obtained from PBMCs. All receptors come from a female donor in good health and CMV-seropositive.

This chain joins TRBV18 and TRBJ1-4; D is unresolved. Germline V gene lookup returns CDR1 KGHSH and CDR2 LQKENI. Trimming shortened V by 2 bases and J by 5 bases, and 12 bases separated the two germline ends. The CDR3 runs 15 residues. CDR3 sequence reads: CASSPRGNQNEKLFF. The DNA of the CDR3 is TGTGCCAGCTCACCAAGAGGTAATCAGAATGAAAAACTGTTTTTT.

V and J are TRBV18 and TRBJ2-7, with D possibly matching TRBD1 (6 bases). V was pared by 3 bases and J by 2 bases, with 11 bases between. This CDR3 comprises 14 residues. Germline CDR1 and CDR2: KGHSH and LQKENI. The CDR3 loop reads CASSPQDSPYEQYF. CDR3 in DNA: TGTGCCAGCTCACCCCAGGACAGCCCCTACGAGCAGTACTTC. The variable domain in full, with the rest retrieved from reference TRBV18 and TRBJ2-7, is NAGVMQNPRHLVRRRGQEARLRCSPMKGHSHVYWYRQLPEEGLKFMVYLQKENIIDESGMPKERFSAEFPKEGPSILRIQQVVRGDSAAYFCASSPQDSPYEQYFGPGTRLTVT.

The chain combines TRBV7-9 with TRBJ2-1; D ambiguous. Germline CDR1 is SEHNR and CDR2 is FQNEAQ (reference sequence). The CDR3 has 14 residues. Trimming removed 1 base at V and 5 bases at J, with 9 bases between. This CDR3 is CASSLDPRDNEQFF. The CDR3 DNA sequence: TGTGCCAGCAGCTTAGATCCTCGAGACAATGAGCAGTTCTTC.

This chain uses TRBV7-2 with TRBJ2-7; TRBD1 agrees at 8 bases. Germline CDR1 SGHTA, CDR2 FQGNSA. The CDR3 contains 13 residues. V gave up 5 bases and J gave up 5 bases; unmatched junction bases: 5. The CDR3 DNA reads as TGTGCCAGCAGCCCGACAGGGGTCCACGAGCAGTACTTC. This translates into CASSPTGVHEQYF.

The chain joins TRBV29-1 to TRBJ2-7, with 11 bases matching TRBD1. V lost 4 bases, J lost 4 bases, and 6 bases stayed unmatched. CDR3 size: 14 residues. Germline V lookup: CDR1 SQVTM, CDR2 ANQGSEA. The CDR3 loop is CSVVRGQGVYEQYF. The CDR3, as DNA: TGCAGCGTTGTAAGGGGACAGGGGGTTTACGAGCAGTACTTC.

This clone appeared a few times. The chain links TRBV10-3 to TRBJ2-1; the D gene is possibly TRBD1 (5 bases). The V end was cut by 6 bases, the J end by 6 bases, with 15 bases between. This CDR3 region has 14 residues. From germline, CDR1 is ENHRY and CDR2 SYGVKD. CDR3 in amino acids: CAIRDPSRVNEQFF. The DNA of the CDR3 is TGTGCCATCAGAGATCCATCCAGGGTCAATGAGCAGTTCTTC.

This rearrangement joins TRBV10-3 to TRBJ1-5, with 7 bases that match TRBD1. Trimming took 2 bases from V and 0 from J; bases not matched to a gene: 1. The CDR3 totals 15 residues. The germline gives CDR1 ENHRY, CDR2 SYGVKD. The CDR3 nucleotides read TGTGCCATCAGTGAGCGACAGGGTAGCAATCAGCCCCAGCATTTT. Its translation is CAISERQGSNQPQHF.

This clone has only one observation. The chain combines TRBV6-5 with TRBJ1-2, with D possibly TRBD1 on 6 matching bases. CDR3 length equals 13 residues. Trimming left V 7 bases short and J 4 bases short, with 13 bases between. Germline V lookup: CDR1 MNHEY, CDR2 SVGAGI. In nucleotides, the CDR3 is TGTGCCAGCACGGGAGGGGGAAGCTATGGCTACACCTTC. Translation gives CASTGGGSYGYTF.

V gene TRBV11-2 combines with J gene TRBJ1-2, with a possible D match to TRBD1 (6 bases). The V end lost 5 bases, the J end lost 7 bases, and 17 bases lay between the germline ends. Germline CDR1 SGHAT, CDR2 FQNNGV. The CDR3 covers 14 residues. CDR3 DNA sequence: TGTGCCAGCAGCGCGACAGGCCCCTACGGTGGCTACACCTTC. Translation: CASSATGPYGGYTF.

The chain combines TRBV7-3 with TRBJ2-1; 11 nucleotides align to TRBD2. Germline loops: CDR1 SGHTA, CDR2 FQGTGA. The V and J ends lost 5 bases and 12 bases, in that order; junction bases with no gene match: 12. The CDR3 contains 15 residues. The DNA for the CDR3 is TGTGCCAGCAGCGAAGAGGGTACTAGCGGGAGAGGGCAGTTCTTC. Translation gives CASSEEGTSGRGQFF.

The gene calls are TRBV19 and TRBJ1-4; D perhaps matches TRBD1 (5 bases). The V gene lost 5 bases and the J gene lost 2 bases, with 12 bases spanning the gap. CDR3 length: 15 amino acids. Germline values: CDR1 LNHDA, CDR2 SQIVND (reference sequence). The chain's CDR3 is CASSLFRGTNEKLFF. The CDR3 region has the DNA TGTGCCAGTAGTCTCTTTAGGGGCACTAATGAAAAACTGTTTTTT.

The chain recombines TRBV5-1 with TRBJ2-7; D might be TRBD2 (5 bases). The germline V gene has CDR1 SGHRS and CDR2 YFSETQ. Trimming removed 1 base at V and 7 bases at J, with 15 bases between. The CDR3 is 14 amino acids. CDR3 loop: CASSLIPGTGEQYF. Written as DNA, the CDR3 is TGCGCCAGCAGCTTGATCCCAGGAACGGGGGAGCAGTACTTC. Looking up the rest from reference TRBV5-1 and TRBJ2-7 gives the full variable domain: KAGVTQTPRYLIKTRGQQVTLSCSPISGHRSVSWYQQTPGQGLQFLFEYFSETQRNKGNFPGRFSGRQFSNSRSEMNVSTLELGDSALYLCASSLIPGTGEQYFGPGTRLTVT.